Below, 9 T cell receptor beta chains from the same sample are listed, as sequenced in a study of T cell responses to AZD1222 COVID-19 vaccine. Clones were read by immunoSEQ multiplex PCR, and TCRdb kept only the in-frame ones, dropping some. The sample includes approximately 200,000 clones, 91% of them seen just once. Sample: peripheral blood, taken 28 days after the second AZD1222 dose. The receptors here all came from an adult who received the AZD1222 COVID-19 vaccine.

Many counts were recorded for this clone. The V and J genes are TRBV28 and TRBJ1-5; 7 bases are a match to TRBD1. This CDR3 region has 14 residues. The V gene's germline CDR1 is MDHEN and CDR2 SYDVKM. V lost 2 bases, J lost 7 bases, and 5 bases stayed unmatched. As DNA, the CDR3 is TGTGCCAGCAGTTTAGACAGGGAGTGGCAGCCCCAGCATTTT. This sequence encodes CASSLDREWQPQHF.

The chain has TRBV12-5 and TRBJ2-3, with a tentative D call TRBD1 (6 bases). Trimming removed 4 bases from V and 7 bases from J, with 15 bases in between. The CDR3 consists of 14 residues. The germline gives CDR1 LGHNT, CDR2 FRNRAP. The CDR3 DNA follows: TGTGCTAGTGGTTGGGACGAACAGGGAAATACGCAGTATTTT. It is translated as CASGWDEQGNTQYF.

This clone was seen just once. CDR3 sequence reads: CASSLAGGNSPLHF. CDR3 in DNA: TGCGCCAGCAGCTTGGCCGGGGGCAATTCACCCCTCCACTTT. The chain carries TRBV5-1 and TRBJ1-6; D possibly corresponds to TRBD1 (6 bases). With 0 bases removed from V and 7 bases from J, the gap between germline ends came to 8 bases. From germline, CDR1 is SGHRS and CDR2 YFSETQ. CDR3 size: 14 residues. Full variable domain (rest looked up from reference TRBV5-1 and TRBJ1-6): KAGVTQTPRYLIKTRGQQVTLSCSPISGHRSVSWYQQTPGQGLQFLFEYFSETQRNKGNFPGRFSGRQFSNSRSEMNVSTLELGDSALYLCASSLAGGNSPLHFGNGTRLTVT.

The V call is TRBV28, the J call TRBJ1-5; D possibly corresponds to TRBD1 (6 bases). Germline CDR1 and CDR2: MDHEN and SYDVKM. CDR3 length equals 14 residues. Deletions cut 7 bases from V and 1 base from J, with 11 bases between. CDR3 in amino acids: CASTRGGSNQPQHF. The DNA of the CDR3 is TGTGCCAGCACTCGAGGGGGAAGCAATCAGCCCCAGCATTTT.

The chain links TRBV5-4 to TRBJ2-2, with TRBD2 matching over 10 bases. The CDR3 covers 17 residues. Germline values: CDR1 SGHNT, CDR2 YYREEE (reference sequence). Trimming cost V 2 bases and J 4 bases; bases outside gene matches: 8. The CDR3 reads CASSLGPVAGGTGELFF. The CDR3 DNA follows: TGTGCCAGCAGCTTAGGCCCCGTAGCGGGAGGCACCGGGGAGCTGTTTTTT.

The V and J genes are TRBV29-1 and TRBJ1-5, with 7 bases that match TRBD1. Germline lookup yields CDR1 SQVTM and CDR2 ANQGSEA. V was clipped by 5 bases and J by 2 bases; unmatched bases: 6. The CDR3 is 14 residues long. The CDR3 region has the DNA TGCAGCGTTACAGGGGAAGGAGGCAATCAGCCCCAGCATTTT. Translated: CSVTGEGGNQPQHF. Full variable domain (remainder filled in from reference TRBV29-1 and TRBJ1-5): SAVISQKPSRDICQRGTSLTIQCQVDSQVTMMFWYRQQPGQSLTLIATANQGSEATYESGFVIDKFPISRPNLTFSTLTVSNMSPEDSSIYLCSVTGEGGNQPQHFGDGTRLSIL.

The V call is TRBV19, the J call TRBJ1-5, with a weak D call TRBD1 (5 bases). The germline V gene encodes CDR1 LNHDA and CDR2 SQIVND (reference sequence). The CDR3 runs 13 residues. V shed 8 bases and J shed 0 bases, with 8 bases lying between them. Here the CDR3 reads CASGGFSNQPQHF. The CDR3 bases are TGTGCCAGTGGGGGTTTTAGCAATCAGCCCCAGCATTTT.

The chain is built from TRBV6-7 and TRBJ1-2; the D is unclear. TRBV6-7 counts as an open reading frame of uncertain function. Trimming pared 2 bases from V and 2 bases from J, leaving 6 bases between. CDR3 length: 13 residues. The CDR3 nucleotides read TGTGCCAGCAGTTACATACAGAACTATGGCTACACCTTC. It translates to CASSYIQNYGYTF.

V and J are TRBV4-3 and TRBJ2-1; the match to TRBD2 covers 8 bases. V trimming: 0 bases; J trimming: 4 bases; junction bases outside the gene matches: 11. The CDR3 extends over 18 amino acids. Germline lookup yields CDR1 LGHNA and CDR2 YSLEER. The CDR3: CASSQDGPPGGQYNEQFF. The DNA for the CDR3 is TGCGCCAGCAGCCAAGATGGCCCCCCGGGAGGGCAGTACAATGAGCAGTTCTTC.